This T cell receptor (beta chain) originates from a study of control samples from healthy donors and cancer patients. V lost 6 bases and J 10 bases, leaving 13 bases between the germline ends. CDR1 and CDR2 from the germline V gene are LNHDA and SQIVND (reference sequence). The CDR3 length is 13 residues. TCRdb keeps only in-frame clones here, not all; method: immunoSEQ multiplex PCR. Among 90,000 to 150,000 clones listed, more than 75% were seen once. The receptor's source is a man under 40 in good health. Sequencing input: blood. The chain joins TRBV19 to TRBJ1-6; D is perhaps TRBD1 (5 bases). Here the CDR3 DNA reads TGTGCCAGTAGATTAAAGGGACCCTCACCCCTCCACTTT. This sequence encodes CASRLKGPSPLHF.